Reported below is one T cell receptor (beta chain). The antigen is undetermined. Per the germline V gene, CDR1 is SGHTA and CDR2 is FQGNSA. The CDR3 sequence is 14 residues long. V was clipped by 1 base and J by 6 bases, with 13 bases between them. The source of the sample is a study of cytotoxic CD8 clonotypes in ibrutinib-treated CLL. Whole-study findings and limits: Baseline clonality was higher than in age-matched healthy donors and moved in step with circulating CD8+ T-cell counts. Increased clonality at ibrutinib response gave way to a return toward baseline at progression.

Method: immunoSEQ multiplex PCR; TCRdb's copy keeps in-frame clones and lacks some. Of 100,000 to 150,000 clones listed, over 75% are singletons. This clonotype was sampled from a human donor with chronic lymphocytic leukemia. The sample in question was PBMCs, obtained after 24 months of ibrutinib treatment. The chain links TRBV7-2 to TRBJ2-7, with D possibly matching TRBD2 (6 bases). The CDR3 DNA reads TGTGCCAGCAGCTTAGGCGGGGCTGGGATCGAGCAGTACTTC. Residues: CASSLGGAGIEQYF. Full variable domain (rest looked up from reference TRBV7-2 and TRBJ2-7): GAGVSQSPSNKVTEKGKDVELRCDPISGHTALYWYRQSLGQGLEFLIYFQGNSAPDKSGLPSDRFSAERTGGSVSTLTIQRTQQEDSAVYLCASSLGGAGIEQYFGPGTRLTVT.